This paragraph reports one TCR beta chain. Its specificity is unknown. This entry comes from a study of T cell responses to AZD1222 COVID-19 vaccine. CDR1 and CDR2 from the germline V gene are SGDLS and YYNGEE. The CDR3 runs 16 residues. The ends were cut back, 0 bases at V and 0 bases at J, with 10 bases in the middle. Generated by immunoSEQ multiplex PCR, the TCRdb table keeps only in-frame clones and is missing some. Of about 100,000 clones listed, 85% to 90% are singletons. Regarding the study as a whole: Spike as a whole was targeted by vaccine-associated CD4 TCRs, dominant at 160-218 and 743-854.

The TCR was taken from an adult in good health. Sequenced material: peripheral blood, taken on day 0 of AZD1222 vaccination. V and J are TRBV9 and TRBJ1-3; D is undetermined. The CDR3 spells CASSVAEKYSGNTIYF. Here the CDR3 DNA reads TGTGCCAGCAGCGTAGCGGAGAAGTACTCTGGAAACACCATATATTTT.